These 19 T cell receptor beta chains originate from one sample sequenced in a study of OX40 agonist ivuxolimab in advanced cancers. Produced via immunoSEQ multiplex PCR; TCRdb's table is partial and in-frame only. The table records 12,000 to 15,000 clones, approximately 95% of them present only once. Material: CD4+ or CD8+ T cells sorted from blood, obtained in a trial of the OX40 agonist ivuxolimab. These receptors all stem from an adult with an advanced solid tumor such as melanoma, head and neck, liver or kidney cancer.

In its sample, this clone was seen a few times. CDR3 residues: CAISRGQGTGELFF. CDR3 bases: TGTGCCATCAGTAGGGGACAGGGTACCGGGGAGCTGTTTTTT. The chain combines TRBV10-3 with TRBJ2-2; TRBD1 matches 9 bases. The CDR3 totals 14 residues. Germline V gene lookup returns CDR1 ENHRY and CDR2 SYGVKD. The V gene end was trimmed by 5 bases and the J gene end by 5 bases; junction bases not matched to a gene: 3.

The CDR3 nucleotides read TGCGCCAGCAGGCCAGGTGAAGGGGGCGAGCAGTACTTC. Translated, it gives CASRPGEGGEQYF. The chain uses TRBV5-1 and TRBJ2-7; tentative D call: TRBD1 (6 bases). The CDR3 loop spans 13 amino acids. Germline V lookup: CDR1 SGHRS, CDR2 YFSETQ. V dropped 5 bases and J dropped 6 bases, with 15 bases sitting between them.

V and J are TRBV5-4 and TRBJ2-1; 15 bases agree with TRBD2. CDR1 and CDR2 (germline): SGHNT, YYREEE (reference sequence). CDR3 length equals 16 residues. Germline trimming cut 5 bases from V and 9 bases from J; bases unmatched to any gene: 9. Here the CDR3 DNA reads TGTGCCAGCAGTTTTTCTCCGGGACTAGCGGGAGGTGAGCAGTTCTTC. Translation: CASSFSPGLAGGEQFF.

The rearrangement uses TRBV7-2 and TRBJ2-5; D possibly corresponds to TRBD1 (5 bases). V was cut by 1 base and J by 5 bases, with 8 bases left in between. This CDR3 spans 13 amino acids. Germline assignment: CDR1 SGHTA and CDR2 FQGNSA. The CDR3 DNA reads as TGTGCCAGCAGCTTAGTCTCAGGGGAGACCCAGTACTTC. It codes for CASSLVSGETQYF.

This clone appeared once. The CDR3 sequence: CASSVLQGTEAFF. The CDR3 bases are TGTGCCAGTAGTGTACTACAGGGGACTGAAGCTTTCTTT. This rearrangement joins TRBV19 to TRBJ1-1; TRBD1 agrees at 7 bases. CDR3 length equals 13 residues. The junction had 5 bases not matched to a gene; V was cut back by 5 bases and J by 5 bases. Germline V gene lookup returns CDR1 LNHDA and CDR2 SQIVND (reference sequence). Complete variable domain (other parts from reference TRBV19 and TRBJ1-1): DGGITQSPKYLFRKEGQNVTLSCEQNLNHDAMYWYRQDPGQGLRLIYYSQIVNDFQKGDIAEGYSVSREKKESFPLTVTSAQKNPTAFYLCASSVLQGTEAFFGQGTRLTVV.

The rearrangement uses TRBV18 and TRBJ1-1, with TRBD1 as a possible D gene (5 bases). The germline V and J ends were trimmed by 3 bases and 8 bases, with 10 bases remaining between them. The CDR3 contains 12 residues. Germline CDR1 KGHSH, CDR2 LQKENI. The CDR3 DNA reads as TGTGCCAGCTCACCGGGGGGGGAGGAAGCTTTCTTT. It specifies CASSPGGEEAFF.

This clone came up once. The chain combines TRBV27 with TRBJ2-2, with unresolved D. The CDR3 extends over 12 amino acids. Per the germline V gene, CDR1 is MNHEY and CDR2 is SMNVEV (reference sequence). V was cut by 2 bases and J by 6 bases, with 4 bases left in between. CDR3 sequence (DNA): TGTGCCAGCAGTTTAAGGGCCGGGGAGCTGTTTTTT. This gives the protein CASSLRAGELFF.

This rearrangement joins TRBV6-5 to TRBJ2-7; 9 nucleotides align to TRBD2. V lost 0 bases and J lost 3; bases outside the gene matches: 6. Per the germline V gene, CDR1 is MNHEY and CDR2 is SVGAGI. This CDR3 is built from 16 residues. CDR3 sequence (DNA): TGTGCCAGCAGTTACTCGCCTAGCGGGGACCTCTACGAGCAGTACTTC. As protein: CASSYSPSGDLYEQYF.

This clone came up once. The chain couples TRBV7-6 to TRBJ2-1, with 7 bases fitting TRBD2. Germline loops: CDR1 SGHVS, CDR2 FNYEAQ. The CDR3 length is 16 residues. V was clipped by 2 bases and J by 8 bases; unmatched bases: 12. The chain's CDR3 is CASSLLSAGVDDEQFF. DNA for the CDR3: TGTGCCAGCAGCTTATTGTCGGCGGGAGTGGATGATGAGCAGTTCTTC.

This rearrangement joins TRBV4-1 to TRBJ2-7; D tentatively fits TRBD1 or TRBD2 (5 bases each). CDR1 is MGHRA, CDR2 YSYEKL, per germline. Trimming stripped 3 bases from V and 3 bases from J, with 15 bases between. This CDR3 comprises 15 residues. The CDR3 region has the DNA TGCGCCAGCAGCCACTCAGTAGGGGCGGGCTACGAGCAGTACTTC. Its protein product is CASSHSVGAGYEQYF.

This rearrangement joins TRBV6-6 to TRBJ1-2, with D maybe TRBD1 (5 bases). The germline gives CDR1 MNHNY, CDR2 SVGAGI (reference sequence). V lost 2 bases and J lost 6, with 13 bases in between. CDR3 length equals 14 residues. The CDR3 DNA is TGTGCCAGCAGTTACCCGGGAGGGGTAGATGGCTACACCTTC. Residues: CASSYPGGVDGYTF.

The CDR3 loop is CASSLVQSDEQYF. The CDR3 region has the DNA TGTGCCAGCAGCTTAGTTCAGAGTGACGAGCAGTACTTC. This rearrangement joins TRBV7-7 to TRBJ2-7; D is undetermined. V was clipped by 1 base and J by 5 bases, with 9 bases between them. The V gene's germline CDR1 is SSHAT and CDR2 FNYEAQ (reference sequence). This CDR3 region has 13 residues.

The rearrangement joins TRBV27 to TRBJ2-5, with D uncertain. Germline lookup yields CDR1 MNHEY and CDR2 SMNVEV (reference sequence). Trimming removed 0 bases at V and 6 bases at J, with 11 bases between. This CDR3 has 14 amino acids. This CDR3 is CASSLSTLGQTQYF. The DNA of the CDR3 is TGTGCCAGCAGTTTATCCACCCTCGGGCAGACCCAGTACTTC.

The chain employs TRBV7-9 and TRBJ1-2; D unresolved. CDR3 length: 15 amino acids. Trimming stripped 2 bases from V and 0 bases from J, with 10 bases between. CDR1 is SEHNR and CDR2 is FQNEAQ in the germline V gene (reference sequence). CDR3 sequence (DNA): TGTGCCAGCAGCTTAATCCAGGCTGCTAACTATGGCTACACCTTC. It codes for CASSLIQAANYGYTF.

The chain carries TRBV7-2 and TRBJ2-3; 12 bases are shared with TRBD2. Germline values: CDR1 SGHTA, CDR2 FQGNSA. The CDR3 covers 18 residues. J gave up 8 bases and V 4 bases, and 16 bases lay outside the gene matches. The CDR3 here is CASSSGQRLAGVSGTQYF. The CDR3, as DNA: TGTGCCAGCAGCTCCGGCCAAAGACTAGCGGGAGTGTCGGGTACGCAGTATTTT. The variable domain in full, with the rest retrieved from reference TRBV7-2 and TRBJ2-3, is GAGVSQSPSNKVTEKGKDVELRCDPISGHTALYWYRQSLGQGLEFLIYFQGNSAPDKSGLPSDRFSAERTGGSVSTLTIQRTQQEDSAVYLCASSSGQRLAGVSGTQYFGPGTRLTVL.

This sequence joins TRBV28 and TRBJ1-5, with a tentative D call TRBD1 (6 bases). The CDR3 is 14 residues long. Germline lookup yields CDR1 MDHEN and CDR2 SYDVKM. Trimming left V 8 bases short and J 8 bases short, with 19 bases between. CDR3 DNA sequence: TGTGCCAGCGTTCTTCGGGGGCCGGTGGAGCCCCAGCATTTT. This gives the protein CASVLRGPVEPQHF.

The chain employs TRBV4-1 and TRBJ1-1; D gene ambiguous. Trimming left V 4 bases short and J 7 bases short, with 13 bases between. CDR3 length equals 13 residues. Germline assignment: CDR1 MGHRA and CDR2 YSYEKL. In nucleotides, the CDR3 is TGCGCCAGCAGCCCCCTCGGAGGGAGTGAAGCTTTCTTT. Amino acids: CASSPLGGSEAFF.

This chain uses TRBV19 with TRBJ2-7; possibly TRBD1 or TRBD2 for D (5 bases each). Germline assignment: CDR1 LNHDA and CDR2 SQIVND (reference sequence). The CDR3 contains 15 residues. Trimming pared 1 base from V and 7 bases from J, leaving 17 bases between. CDR3 sequence (DNA): TGTGCCAGTAGTATAGGGGTGGGGGTAATTGGGGAGCAGTACTTC. Protein: CASSIGVGVIGEQYF.

This chain uses TRBV19 with TRBJ1-4; a weak D match, TRBD1 (5 bases). Germline CDR1 is LNHDA and CDR2 is SQIVND (reference sequence). Trimming took 4 bases from V and 6 from J, leaving 15 bases between them. The CDR3 covers 15 residues. The CDR3 region is CASSNLGQGHEKLFF. The DNA of the CDR3 is TGTGCCAGTAGTAACCTCGGGCAGGGTCATGAAAAACTGTTTTTT.